A selection of T cell receptor beta chains follows, all from one sample in a study of human T cells and chemical hapten exposure. In TCRdb, the RACE reads were re-called with MiXCR into one record per CDR3 protein. The data contain approximately 120,000 distinct CDR3 sequences, roughly 10% of them singletons. Material: whole blood, obtained in connection with sensitization to the hapten diphenylcyclopropenone (DPC). The receptors were sampled from a woman aged 40 to 50 with alopecia areata. Some clones in this sample may be carry-over from other donors' samples. CDR3s include the opening cysteine and the closing phenylalanine or tryptophan. The D gene is left open where the match is weak. The listing skips clone size in some rows; elsewhere it reads once, few, many or a size class.

CDR3 length	D gene	V gene	clone size	J gene	CDR3 DNA	CDR3 protein
15	TRBD2	TRBV4-3	many	TRBJ2-1	TGCGCCAGCAGCCAAGATGCGGGGGGGCCGGGTGAGCAGTTCTTC	CASSQDAGGPGEQFF
12	-	TRBV10-3	few	TRBJ2-5	TGTGCCATCAGTGAGTCGGAGGGTTCCCAGTACTTC	CAISESEGSQYF
15	-	TRBV10-3	many	TRBJ2-5	TGTGCCATCAGTCCCGCGGGGGCCGGGAGGGAGACCCAGTACTTC	CAISPAGAGRETQYF
13	-	TRBV20-1	few	TRBJ1-5	TGCAGTGCTAGCACCCTAGGCAATCAGCCCCAGCATTTT	CSASTLGNQPQHF
17	-	TRBV6-5	few	TRBJ1-5	TGTGCCAGCAGGCCCGGAGGAGTGGTTCGAAGCAATCAGCCCCAGCATTTT	CASRPGGVVRSNQPQHF
15	-	TRBV4-3	-	TRBJ1-6	TGCGCCAGCAGCCAAGTCGGGGTTGCTAATTCACCCCTCCACTTT	CASSQVGVANSPLHF
14	TRBD1	TRBV7-6	few	TRBJ2-7	TGTGCCAGCAGCCCTCGGACAGGATCCTACGAGCAGTACTTC	CASSPRTGSYEQYF
16	-	TRBV11-2	few	TRBJ2-2	TGTGCCAGCAGCTTAGTGCCGGGGATGGCCACCGGGGAGCTGTTTTTT	CASSLVPGMATGELFF
22	TRBD1	TRBV11-2	few	TRBJ1-6	TGTGCCAGCAGCCCGAAGAATGGGCCCGGGACAGGGGGCAATGTCTATAATTCACCCCTCCACTTT	CASSPKNGPGTGGNVYNSPLHF
16	-	TRBV7-9	-	TRBJ2-1	TGTGCCAGCAGCCCCCAGGAGCGGTACTCCTACAATGAGCAGTTCTTC	CASSPQERYSYNEQFF
13	-	TRBV5-1	few	TRBJ2-7	TGCGCCAGCAGCTGGGGGCACCCCAACGAGCAGTACTTC	CASSWGHPNEQYF
16	TRBD2	TRBV6-1	many	TRBJ2-1	TGTGCCAGCAGATCAAGCGGGGGCCCCCAACACAATGAGCAGTTCTTC	CASRSSGGPQHNEQFF
17	TRBD1	TRBV7-6	many	TRBJ2-1	TGTGCCAGCAGCTTAAAGGGGATGGGACAGGGAGGGAATGAGCAGTTCTTC	CASSLKGMGQGGNEQFF
13	-	TRBV6-1	few	TRBJ2-2	TGTGCCAGCAGGGCATCGTCGGCCGGGGAGCTGTTTTTT	CASRASSAGELFF
14	TRBD1	TRBV2	many	TRBJ2-7	TGTGCCAGCAACGGACAGGGGGGGCCCTACGAGCAGTACTTC	CASNGQGGPYEQYF
15	-	TRBV10-2	-	TRBJ2-1	TGCGCCAGCAGTGAGTACACCAGTATCCACAATGAGCAGTTCTTC	CASSEYTSIHNEQFF
14	-	TRBV6-5	many	TRBJ2-7	TGTGCCAGCAGTTACGGCCGAGCCTACTACGAGCAGTACTTC	CASSYGRAYYEQYF
14	-	TRBV18	few	TRBJ2-1	TGTGCCAGCTCATCCTCCGACCGGTACAATGAGCAGTTCTTC	CASSSSDRYNEQFF
14	TRBD1	TRBV12-3/TRBV12-4	few	TRBJ2-7	TGTGCCAGCAGCGAGGCGACAGGGGGCTACGAGCAGTACTTC	CASSEATGGYEQYF
16	-	TRBV7-3	few	TRBJ2-3	TGTGCCAGCAGCTTATTGGGGGGGCCCACCACAGATACGCAGTATTTT	CASSLLGGPTTDTQYF
15	TRBD1	TRBV11-2	-	TRBJ2-1	TGTGCCAGCAGCCTAAACAGGGGGCATCACAATGAGCAGTTCTTC	CASSLNRGHHNEQFF
14	-	TRBV12-3/TRBV12-4	-	TRBJ1-3	TGTGCCAGCATCGGGCGGTTCTCTGGAAACACCATATATTTT	CASIGRFSGNTIYF
13	-	TRBV7-2	many	TRBJ2-3	TGTGCCAGCAGCGCGGGTTATCTGGATACGCAGTATTTT	CASSAGYLDTQYF
13	TRBD1	TRBV25-1	many	TRBJ2-7	TGTGCCAGCCGGGACAGGGACGTGGGCGAGCAGTACTTC	CASRDRDVGEQYF
12	-	TRBV6-2/TRBV6-3	many	TRBJ1-5	TGTGCCAGCAGAACGGGACTTCAGCCCCAGCATTTT	CASRTGLQPQHF
14	-	TRBV20-1	-	TRBJ1-5	TGCAGTGCTAGAATGGTGGCCGGGGGTCGGCCCCAGCATTTT	CSARMVAGGRPQHF
14	TRBD2	TRBV9	-	TRBJ2-1	TGTGCCAGCAGCGCTGCGGGGGGAGGGGATGAGCAGTTCTTC	CASSAAGGGDEQFF
17	TRBD2	TRBV12-3/TRBV12-4	many	TRBJ2-1	TGTGCCAGCAGTTTAGCGCAAACTAGCGTTGTCTACAATGAGCAGTTCTTC	CASSLAQTSVVYNEQFF
14	-	TRBV7-2	few	TRBJ1-6	TGTGCCAGCAGCTTAGGGGGGGCGCCCTCACCCCTCCACTTT	CASSLGGAPSPLHF
13	-	TRBV20-1	few	TRBJ1-4	TGCAGTGCTATGACAGCCCTATATGAAAAACTGTTTTTT	CSAMTALYEKLFF
17	TRBD1	TRBV5-1	many	TRBJ1-4	TGCGCCAGCAGCTTGGCCCCGGACAGGGGGTCGAATGAAAAACTGTTTTTT	CASSLAPDRGSNEKLFF
16	TRBD1	TRBV18	-	TRBJ2-2	TGTGCCAGCTCACCACCGGGGACAGGGAACACCGGGGAGCTGTTTTTT	CASSPPGTGNTGELFF
14	TRBD1	TRBV6-6	few	TRBJ2-5	TGTGCCAGCAGACCCCCGACAGGGGCAGAGACCCAGTACTTC	CASRPPTGAETQYF
13	-	TRBV21-1	-	TRBJ1-1	TGTGCCAGCAGCCGGGGGGATCGTACTGAAGCTTTCTTT	CASSRGDRTEAFF
12	-	TRBV2	many	TRBJ1-3	TGTGCCAGCAGGGTCTCTGGAAACACCATATATTTT	CASRVSGNTIYF
17	-	TRBV20-1	many	TRBJ2-3	TGCAGTGCTAGGGTGAAACAGGGAGGTAATGGTGGAGATACGCAGTATTTT	CSARVKQGGNGGDTQYF
16	-	TRBV5-1	-	TRBJ2-7	TGCGCCAGCAGCTTAATGGCGGACTTACCCTCCCACGAGCAGTACTTC	CASSLMADLPSHEQYF
14	TRBD1	TRBV20-1	many	TRBJ2-7	TGCAGTGCTAGAGATTGGGACAGACCCTACGAGCAGTACTTC	CSARDWDRPYEQYF
18	-	TRBV21-1	many	TRBJ2-1	TGTGCCAGCAGCCCAGGGGACTTCCGGACAATACAATACAATGAGCAGTTCTTC	CASSPGDFRTIQYNEQFF
15	-	TRBV7-8	-	TRBJ1-1	TGTGCCAGCAGCTTAGATGGGGCCTTGAACACTGAAGCTTTCTTT	CASSLDGALNTEAFF
15	-	TRBV20-1	many	TRBJ2-4	TGCAGTGCTAGAGATAGCGGCAGAACAAAAAACATTCAGTACTTC	CSARDSGRTKNIQYF
14	-	TRBV28	few	TRBJ1-3	TGTGCCAGCAGTCGCAGGACCCCTGGAAACACCATATATTTT	CASSRRTPGNTIYF
15	TRBD2	TRBV19	-	TRBJ2-7	TGTGCCAGTAGTAACGGACTAGCGGGAGCCTACGAGCAGTACTTC	CASSNGLAGAYEQYF
14	-	TRBV10-3	few	TRBJ2-1	TGTGCCATCAGTGGGGGGACGTCCTACAATGAGCAGTTCTTC	CAISGGTSYNEQFF
17	-	TRBV19	-	TRBJ1-2	TGTGCCAGTAGTGTACTACCACCGGGACGGCCGTTCTATGGCTACACCTTC	CASSVLPPGRPFYGYTF
13	-	TRBV10-3	many	TRBJ2-7	TGTGCCATCAGTGTGGAACAGGACTACGAGCAGTACTTC	CAISVEQDYEQYF
15	TRBD1	TRBV6-5	-	TRBJ1-1	TGTGCCAGCAGTTACTCGAACAGGGGGAGCACTGAAGCTTTCTTT	CASSYSNRGSTEAFF
15	-	TRBV11-2	-	TRBJ2-2	TGTGCCAGCAGCCTCTCTTATCGCGTTAACGGGGAGCTGTTTTTT	CASSLSYRVNGELFF
13	-	TRBV12-3/TRBV12-4	-	TRBJ2-7	TGTGCCAGCAGTTGGTCAGGGTGGGGCGAGCAGTACTTC	CASSWSGWGEQYF
20	TRBD1	TRBV7-8	many	TRBJ2-1	TGTGCCAGCAGCTTGCCGGCCGCCCCTCGTCCCGGGACAGGGTCCGATGAGCAGTTCTTC	CASSLPAAPRPGTGSDEQFF
18	TRBD2	TRBV24-1	-	TRBJ2-1	TGTGCCACCAGTGACCTGAGAGCGGGGGCCCGCTCCTACAATGAGCAGTTCTTC	CATSDLRAGARSYNEQFF
14	-	TRBV20-1	-	TRBJ2-3	TGCAGTGCTAGAGATCTCCAGCCCACAGATACGCAGTATTTT	CSARDLQPTDTQYF
13	-	TRBV7-9	many	TRBJ1-1	TGTGCCAGCAGCTTAACGTTCGGGGACGTCGCTTTCTTT	CASSLTFGDVAFF
15	TRBD1	TRBV6-2/TRBV6-3	few	TRBJ2-2	TGTGCCAGCAGTCTTCGGACAGGGCGGAGCGGGGAGCTGTTTTTT	CASSLRTGRSGELFF
14	TRBD2	TRBV19	few	TRBJ2-1	TGTGCCAGTACTCCTGCGGGGGGGTACAATGAGCAGTTCTTC	CASTPAGGYNEQFF
16	-	TRBV2	few	TRBJ1-2	TGTGCCAGCAGCCCCAGGAGGGTAGTGATGGAGGATGGCTACACCTTC	CASSPRRVVMEDGYTF
15	-	TRBV6-5	-	TRBJ1-2	TGTGCCAGCAGTCCCTCTCGCTGGGGGGTCTATGGCTACACCTTC	CASSPSRWGVYGYTF
14	-	TRBV11-2	few	TRBJ1-2	TGTGCCAGCAGCTTAGCGGCGGGGGTTGATGGCTACACCTTC	CASSLAAGVDGYTF